The T cell receptor (beta chain) described here comes from a study of blood T cell repertoires in COVID-19. Study details: Samples taken during acute and convalescent COVID-19 were collected in the United States, Italy and Spain. T cells, B-cell-depleted T cells, or PBMCs supplied cDNA or gDNA.

Authors' processing steps: Nucleated cell number was recorded as an estimate derived from reference gene primer amplification. The table came from immunoSEQ multiplex PCR; TCRdb's copy has only in-frame clones and leaves some out. Clonal size and the V and J genes are those of that table, whereas D and trimming came from the DNA. The sample contains approximately 57,000 clones, around nine tenths of which appear only once. Sequencing used peripheral blood. The sequence was obtained from a man in his fifties with acute or convalescent COVID-19.

For the CDR3, the DNA is TGCGCCAGCAGTCACAGCTACGGGGATGGCTACACCTTC. Amino acids: CASSHSYGDGYTF. The V call is TRBV23-1, the J call TRBJ1-2; D unresolved. TRBV23-1 is recorded as an ORF, its role being uncertain. Between the trimmed V and J ends, which lost 3 bases and 6 bases, there was a span of 11 bases. This CDR3 comprises 13 residues.